This entry lists 9 T cell receptor beta chains sequenced from one sample in a study of blood T cell repertoires in COVID-19. The assay was immunoSEQ multiplex PCR, and TCRdb's table has in-frame clones only and misses some. The sample lists 250,000 to 300,000 clones, roughly 85% seen once, with around 5.5% in the top ten. Material for sequencing was peripheral blood. These receptors were obtained from a man aged 50 to 59 with active or convalescent COVID-19.

The J gene is TRBJ2-3, the V gene TRBV5-6; D is unclear. Germline-derived CDR1 and CDR2 are SGHDT and YYEEEE. The CDR3 loop spans 12 amino acids. The ends were cut back, 5 bases at V and 6 bases at J, with 10 bases in the middle. The CDR3 region has the DNA TGTGCCAGCAGTCTATACGGGGATACGCAGTATTTT. Translation gives CASSLYGDTQYF.

This chain links TRBV20-1 with TRBJ2-6; D is perhaps TRBD1 (6 bases). The length of the CDR3 is 17 residues. V was pared by 3 bases and J by 0 bases, with 15 bases between. Germline CDR1 and CDR2: DFQATT and SNEGSKA (reference sequence). CDR3 amino acids: CSASPGHLTSGANVLTF. The CDR3 nucleotides read TGCAGTGCTAGTCCGGGACACCTTACCTCTGGGGCCAACGTCCTGACTTTC.

V usage is TRBV18 and J usage is TRBJ2-7, with 10 positions matching TRBD1. Trimming at V came to 3 bases and at J to 1 base, leaving 6 bases not matched to a gene. CDR1 KGHSH and CDR2 LQKENI come from the germline V gene. The CDR3 extends over 16 amino acids. The DNA of the CDR3 is TGTGCCAGCTCACCGAAAGGACAGGGGGGTTCCTACGAGCAGTACTTC. It translates to CASSPKGQGGSYEQYF.

This clone occurred a few times. V gene TRBV30 combines with J gene TRBJ1-2, with D perhaps TRBD1 (6 bases). The germline V and J ends were trimmed by 6 bases and 6 bases, with 17 bases remaining between them. CDR1 is GTSNPN, CDR2 SVGIG, per germline (reference sequence). The CDR3 consists of 13 residues. The CDR3 sequence is CACPVRGRHGYTF. The CDR3 DNA reads TGTGCCTGCCCAGTCAGGGGCCGACATGGCTACACCTTC. The full variable domain, in which reference TRBV30 and TRBJ1-2 provide the parts outside the CDR3, is SQTIHQWPATLVQPVGSPLSLECTVEGTSNPNLYWYRQAAGRGLQLLFYSVGIGQISSEVPQNLSASRPQDRQFILSSKKLLLSDSGFYLCACPVRGRHGYTFGSGTRLTVV.

This clone occurred a few times. The V gene is TRBV19, the J gene TRBJ2-2, with D maybe TRBD1 (5 bases). The CDR3 is 14 residues long. CDR1 and CDR2 from the germline V gene are LNHDA and SQIVND (reference sequence). V was cut by 3 bases and J by 1 base, with 6 bases left in between. CDR3 region: CASSIRGNTGELFF. The CDR3, as DNA: TGTGCCAGTAGTATTAGGGGGAACACCGGGGAGCTGTTTTTT.

This rearrangement joins TRBV19 to TRBJ1-5, with 8 bases fitting TRBD1. V lost 5 bases to trimming and J lost 5 bases; unmatched junction nucleotides: 11. Germline assignment: CDR1 LNHDA and CDR2 SQIVND (reference sequence). This CDR3 spans 16 amino acids. The CDR3 bases are TGTGCCAGTAGTTTCAGACGGGACAGGACTTATCAGCCCCAGCATTTT. Amino acids: CASSFRRDRTYQPQHF.

This clone was found a few times. The chain combines TRBV6-2 or TRBV6-3 with TRBJ2-5; TRBD2 aligns across 7 bases. The junction had 6 bases not matched to a gene; V was cut back by 5 bases and J by 0 bases. This CDR3 contains 15 residues. Per the germline V gene, CDR1 is MNHEY and CDR2 is SVGEGT. The CDR3 here is CASSGLAVYQETQYF. CDR3 DNA: TGTGCCAGCAGTGGGCTAGCGGTGTACCAAGAGACCCAGTACTTC.

This chain links TRBV27 with TRBJ2-2, with no clear D. The CDR3 runs to 13 residues. The germline V gene encodes CDR1 MNHEY and CDR2 SMNVEV (reference sequence). Trimming cost V 6 bases and J 0 bases, with 5 bases left between them. This chain's CDR3 is CASSKSNTGELFF. The CDR3 nucleotides read TGTGCCAGCAGCAAATCGAACACCGGGGAGCTGTTTTTT.

This chain uses TRBV4-3 with TRBJ2-7, with D maybe TRBD1 (6 bases). Germline values: CDR1 LGHNA, CDR2 YSLEER. Trimming shortened V by 2 bases and J by 1 base, and 12 bases separated the two germline ends. The CDR3 consists of 15 residues. The CDR3 nucleotides read TGCGCCAGCAGCCAATATTTAGACAGGTCCTACGAGCAGTACTTC. Translation gives CASSQYLDRSYEQYF.